Listed here are 28 T cell receptor beta chains from one sample, sequenced in a study of T cell repertoires in cytomegalovirus infection. Their antigens remain unidentified. TCRdb analysed the reads with MiXCR anew, one entry per CDR3 protein. The profile shows roughly 700,000 distinct CDR3 sequences, roughly 36% of them singletons. The sample here was cultured PBMCs, taken from culture after CMV antigen stimulation. The receptor source for this set is a human donor in good health (CMV status not recorded). Some clones in this sample may be carry-over from other donors' samples.

J is TRBJ1-4 and V is TRBV19; D perhaps matches TRBD1 (5 bases). V lost 4 bases and J lost 7, with 16 bases in between. In germline, CDR1 is LNHDA, CDR2 SQIVND (reference sequence). The CDR3 has 15 amino acids. As DNA, the CDR3 is TGTGCCAGTAGTACCCCCGGCAGGGCGGCTGAAAAACTGTTTTTT. This translates into CASSTPGRAAEKLFF.

CDR3 sequence (DNA): TGCGCCAGCAGCTTGGCGGCAGGGTCAAGAAACACCATATATTTT. Translating gives CASSLAAGSRNTIYF. The rearrangement links TRBV5-1 to TRBJ1-3; maybe TRBD1 (5 bases). V was shortened by 0 bases and J by 5 bases, with 12 bases between the two germline ends. CDR1 is SGHRS and CDR2 is YFSETQ in the germline V gene. The CDR3 spans 15 residues.

The rearrangement uses TRBV20-1 and TRBJ2-3; 14 positions agree with TRBD2. The ends lost 6 bases at V and 6 bases at J; junction bases unmatched: 8. The CDR3 consists of 15 residues. From germline, CDR1 is DFQATT and CDR2 SNEGSKA (reference sequence). CDR3 amino acids: CSATTSGGAYDTQYF. The CDR3 DNA is TGCAGTGCGACGACTAGCGGGGGGGCATATGATACGCAGTATTTT.

V and J are TRBV6-2 or TRBV6-3 and TRBJ2-1, with 11 bases identical to TRBD2. The length of the CDR3 is 18 residues. The V segment lost 4 bases and the J segment 4 bases; nucleotides outside the gene matches: 12. Germline lookup yields CDR1 MNHEY and CDR2 SVGEGT. CDR3 amino acids: CASSSYGLAGEKYNEQFF. Here the CDR3 DNA reads TGTGCCAGCAGTTCCTACGGACTAGCGGGCGAAAAATACAATGAGCAGTTCTTC.

The V gene is TRBV19, the J gene TRBJ2-1; D unclear. CDR3 length equals 14 residues. CDR1 is LNHDA, CDR2 SQIVND, per germline (reference sequence). Between the trimmed V and J ends, which lost 2 bases and 7 bases, there was a span of 12 bases. The CDR3 coding sequence is TGTGCCAGTAGTATACGTTTGTTCTCGAATGAGCAGTTCTTC. Translating gives CASSIRLFSNEQFF.

This clonotype was observed a few times. The DNA for the CDR3 is TGTGCCAGCAGCCCCCACCGAGCGAACACCGGGGAGCTGTTTTTT. As protein: CASSPHRANTGELFF. The rearrangement links TRBV6-1 to TRBJ2-2; D unresolved. Germline V gene lookup returns CDR1 MNHNS and CDR2 SASEGT. Between the trimmed V and J ends, which lost 6 bases and 0 bases, there was a span of 11 bases. The CDR3 has 15 residues.

This clonotype was counted many times. V gene TRBV7-2 combines with J gene TRBJ2-3; weak D call: TRBD2 (6 bases). The CDR3 has 15 amino acids. Trimming stripped 4 bases from V and 0 bases from J, with 11 bases between. Looked up from germline, CDR1 is SGHTA and CDR2 is FQGNSA. CDR3 DNA sequence: TGTGCCAGCAGCTCTCTAGCGTACAGCACAGATACGCAGTATTTT. This sequence encodes CASSSLAYSTDTQYF.

The chain employs TRBV20-1 and TRBJ2-7; D is perhaps TRBD1 (6 bases). The CDR3 loop spans 12 amino acids. Germline CDR1 is DFQATT and CDR2 is SNEGSKA (reference sequence). V was clipped by 3 bases and J by 6 bases, with 12 bases between them. CDR3 in amino acids: CSARDSLGEQYF. The CDR3, as DNA: TGCAGTGCTAGGGACAGCCTTGGCGAGCAGTACTTC.

This clonotype appeared a single time. The rearrangement links TRBV28 to TRBJ2-1, with D uncertain. Per the germline V gene, CDR1 is MDHEN and CDR2 is SYDVKM. The V end lost 5 bases, the J end lost 0 bases, and 17 bases lay between the germline ends. This CDR3 is 17 amino acids long. This chain's CDR3 is CASSPQTLRSSYNEQFF. The DNA for the CDR3 is TGTGCCAGCAGTCCGCAGACCCTAAGGAGCTCCTACAATGAGCAGTTCTTC.

The J gene is TRBJ2-1, the V gene TRBV7-2; D is perhaps TRBD1 (5 bases). V was trimmed by 1 base and J by 8 bases, leaving 15 bases between them. Germline CDR1 reads SGHTA; CDR2 reads FQGNSA. CDR3 length: 15 residues. The DNA for the CDR3 is TGTGCCAGCAGCTTAGGCGGCAGGGTAGTCCATGAGCAGTTCTTC. It encodes CASSLGGRVVHEQFF.

This clonotype was observed many times. The chain has TRBV7-4 and TRBJ1-5; D is unresolved. Germline V lookup: CDR1 SGHVT, CDR2 SQSDAQ. The CDR3 length is 15 residues. V lost 1 base and J 1 base, leaving 8 bases between the germline ends. The CDR3 protein is CASSLGLGSNQPQHF. Here the CDR3 DNA reads TGTGCCAGCAGCTTAGGGTTGGGCAGCAATCAGCCCCAGCATTTT.

The J gene is TRBJ1-2, the V gene TRBV6-5; unclear D gene. The CDR3 spans 13 residues. Germline V gene data show CDR1 as MNHEY and CDR2 as SVGAGI. The V and J ends lost 6 bases and 2 bases respectively, with 10 bases between them. Here the CDR3 reads CASRRSQNYGYTF. Written as DNA, the CDR3 is TGTGCCAGCAGACGGTCCCAAAACTATGGCTACACCTTC.

The rearrangement uses TRBV19 and TRBJ1-3; D remains ambiguous. The CDR3 runs to 14 residues. Germline-derived CDR1 and CDR2 are LNHDA and SQIVND (reference sequence). V lost 7 bases, J lost 4 bases, and 14 bases lay in between. The CDR3 DNA reads TGTGCCAGTACCTTGCGGCTTTACGGAAACACCATATATTTT. This gives the protein CASTLRLYGNTIYF.

In the case of this clonotype: The junction shows a germline mismatch at one end, possibly a read error. The chain has TRBV7-8 and TRBJ2-1; TRBD2 matches 7 bases. Germline V CDR1 and CDR2: SGHVS, FQNEAQ. The CDR3 covers 17 residues. The CDR3 nucleotides are TGTGTCAGCACCCTAGCCCCCTGGGGGGGATCCTACAATGAGCAGTTCTTC. Its protein is CVSTLAPWGGSYNEQFF.

This clonotype was picked up many times. The V call is TRBV7-2, the J call TRBJ2-1; TRBD2 matches 10 bases. Germline V gene sequence: CDR1 SGHTA, CDR2 FQGNSA. The trim removed 5 bases at V and 1 base at J, leaving 5 bases unmatched. The CDR3 sequence is 16 residues long. The DNA of the CDR3 is TGTGCCAGCAGCCGACCGGGACTAGCGTCCTACAATGAGCAGTTCTTC. Translation gives CASSRPGLASYNEQFF.

The V gene is TRBV19, the J gene TRBJ1-5; D unresolved. The CDR3 is 15 amino acids. The germline V gene has CDR1 LNHDA and CDR2 SQIVND (reference sequence). The V end was cut by 3 bases, the J end by 0 bases, with 9 bases between. CDR3 nucleotide sequence: TGTGCCAGTAGTATCGGTCTGTATAGCAATCAGCCCCAGCATTTT. It encodes CASSIGLYSNQPQHF.

The chain carries TRBV28 and TRBJ2-5; D may be TRBD2 (6 bases). The CDR3 spans 15 residues. Germline CDR1 and CDR2: MDHEN and SYDVKM. Trimming removed 10 bases at V and 5 bases at J, with 23 bases between. The CDR3 protein is CATRPGPAGWETQYF. The DNA of the CDR3 is TGTGCCACCCGGCCCGGGCCGGCGGGGTGGGAGACCCAGTACTTC.

The chain joins TRBV6-6 to TRBJ1-1, with D perhaps TRBD1 (5 bases). This CDR3 spans 13 amino acids. The germline V gene encodes CDR1 MNHNY and CDR2 SVGAGI (reference sequence). Trimming removed 2 bases at V and 10 bases at J, with 14 bases between. The CDR3 sequence: CASSYARVGRAFF. In DNA, the CDR3 is TGTGCCAGCAGTTACGCCAGGGTAGGTCGAGCTTTCTTT.

This clonotype was seen a handful of times. CDR3 bases: TGTGCCAGCAGCTTCAACTCGCCGACTGTTGGACATACGCAGTATTTT. Its translation: CASSFNSPTVGHTQYF. The chain links TRBV7-2 to TRBJ2-3; D uncertain. This CDR3 region has 16 residues. Germline V lookup: CDR1 SGHTA, CDR2 FQGNSA. V shed 3 bases and J shed 7 bases, with 20 bases lying between them. The variable domain in full, completed from reference TRBV7-2 and TRBJ2-3, reads GAGVSQSPSNKVTEKGKDVELRCDPISGHTALYWYRQSLGQGLEFLIYFQGNSAPDKSGLPSDRFSAERTGGSVSTLTIQRTQQEDSAVYLCASSFNSPTVGHTQYFGPGTRLTVL.

The chain uses TRBV4-3 and TRBJ2-7; D uncertain. Trimming shortened V by 0 bases and J by 7 bases, and 19 bases separated the two germline ends. The CDR3 extends over 16 amino acids. Per the germline V gene, CDR1 is LGHNA and CDR2 is YSLEER. This CDR3 is CASSQDKGSVSQEQYF. The CDR3 bases are TGCGCCAGCAGCCAAGATAAGGGAAGCGTTTCTCAGGAGCAGTACTTC.

This chain connects TRBV9 to TRBJ2-1; 10 positions agree with TRBD2. V gave up 7 bases and J gave up 1 base; unmatched junction bases: 8. Per germline, CDR1 SGDLS and CDR2 YYNGEE. The CDR3 totals 16 residues. The CDR3 spells CASGKREGQSYNEQFF. CDR3 nucleotides: TGTGCCAGCGGAAAGCGGGAGGGGCAGTCCTACAATGAGCAGTTCTTC.

The gene calls are TRBV4-1 and TRBJ1-1; D is uncertain. Trimming pared 4 bases from V and 0 bases from J, leaving 9 bases between. CDR3 size: 14 residues. Per the germline V gene, CDR1 is MGHRA and CDR2 is YSYEKL. The CDR3 protein is CASSRLGMNTEAFF. CDR3 nucleotide sequence: TGCGCCAGCAGCCGGTTAGGTATGAACACTGAAGCTTTCTTT.

The chain has TRBV19 and TRBJ1-5; 7 bases fit TRBD1. The CDR3 consists of 15 residues. Germline CDR1 LNHDA, CDR2 SQIVND (reference sequence). Trimming removed 2 bases from V and 7 bases from J; junction bases left unmatched: 8. CDR3 amino acids: CASSIRTGAGQPQHF. In DNA form, the CDR3 reads TGTGCCAGTAGTATACGAACAGGGGCAGGACAGCCCCAGCATTTT.

This clonotype was counted only a few times. V gene TRBV19 combines with J gene TRBJ2-1; 8 bases are shared with TRBD2. There are 16 residues in the CDR3. Germline V gene lookup returns CDR1 LNHDA and CDR2 SQIVND (reference sequence). Germline trimming cut 1 base from V and 2 bases from J; bases unmatched to any gene: 4. CDR3 nucleotide sequence: TGTGCCAGTAGTATAGTTACGGGGGGGACCTACAATGAGCAGTTCTTC. Translation gives CASSIVTGGTYNEQFF.

V and J are TRBV20-1 and TRBJ1-1; D perhaps matches TRBD1 (6 bases). Trimming pared 6 bases from V and 0 bases from J, leaving 14 bases between. The CDR3 length is 14 residues. Germline lookup yields CDR1 DFQATT and CDR2 SNEGSKA (reference sequence). DNA for the CDR3: TGCAGTGCCCAAACCAGGGGCATGAACACTGAAGCTTTCTTT. This gives the protein CSAQTRGMNTEAFF.

This clonotype was detected many times. The rearrangement uses TRBV7-6 and TRBJ1-3, with D unclear. This CDR3 is 12 amino acids long. Germline assignment: CDR1 SGHVS and CDR2 FNYEAQ. Trimming cost V 1 base and J 9 bases, with 7 bases left between them. The CDR3, as DNA: TGTGCCAGCAGCTTAGGAGGTAGCACCATATATTTT. It codes for CASSLGGSTIYF.

The rearrangement links TRBV27 to TRBJ2-3, with D tentatively TRBD1 (6 bases). V lost 2 bases to trimming and J lost 1 base, with 16 bases between them. Germline CDR1 and CDR2: MNHEY and SMNVEV (reference sequence). This CDR3 spans 17 amino acids. CDR3 sequence reads: CASSLAPPGDGTDTQYF. In DNA, the CDR3 is TGTGCCAGCAGTTTAGCCCCCCCAGGGGATGGCACAGATACGCAGTATTTT.

The chain combines TRBV20-1 with TRBJ2-1; a possible D gene is TRBD1 (5 bases). Deletions cut 2 bases from V and 8 bases from J, with 16 bases between. This CDR3 spans 14 amino acids. Germline V lookup: CDR1 DFQATT, CDR2 SNEGSKA (reference sequence). CDR3 residues: CSARPPRGLDEQFF. Written as DNA, the CDR3 is TGCAGTGCTAGACCTCCTAGGGGTTTGGATGAGCAGTTCTTC.